Listed here are 13 T cell receptor beta chains from one sample, sequenced in a study of T-cell reconstitution after alpha-beta-depleted transplantation in children. Preparation of the TCRbeta library involved a method that used unique molecular identifiers. Each CDR3 protein is one row after TCRdb ran MiXCR on the PCR reads. The table has under 350,000 distinct CDR3 sequences, around 9.6% seen once. Sequencing used PBMCs from the stem cell graft donor, obtained from the stem cell graft. These receptors were collected from a human donor who donated a stem cell graft to a child with SCID.

V usage is TRBV2 and J usage is TRBJ1-2, with D tentatively TRBD1 (6 bases). V dropped 4 bases and J dropped 2 bases, with 11 bases sitting between them. Germline values: CDR1 SNHLY, CDR2 FYNNEI. The CDR3 totals 14 residues. DNA for the CDR3: TGTGCCAGCAGTGTCGGGGGCACGAACTATGGCTACACCTTC. It codes for CASSVGGTNYGYTF.

The sample holds a few counts of this clonotype. J is TRBJ2-3 and V is TRBV5-1; 7 bases line up with TRBD2. Trimming took 0 bases from V and 1 from J; bases not matched to a gene: 2. Germline CDR1 and CDR2: SGHRS and YFSETQ. The CDR3 sequence is 15 residues long. The CDR3 nucleotides are TGCGCCAGCAGCTTGGCCAGCGGGGGCACAGATACGCAGTATTTT. Its translation: CASSLASGGTDTQYF.

This clonotype was counted only a few times. The V and J genes are TRBV29-1 and TRBJ2-5; D is undetermined. Trimming left V 3 bases short and J 1 base short, with 9 bases between. The CDR3 runs 13 residues. CDR1 and CDR2 (germline): SQVTM, ANQGSEA. CDR3 residues: CSVEAVPQETQYF. Written as DNA, the CDR3 is TGCAGCGTTGAGGCAGTACCCCAAGAGACCCAGTACTTC.

The chain has TRBV6-2 or TRBV6-3 and TRBJ2-1; 8 bases align to TRBD1. CDR3 length: 15 amino acids. The germline V gene encodes CDR1 MNHEY and CDR2 SVGEGT. Losses at the gene ends were 1 base for V and 8 bases for J; bases not matched to a gene: 7. The CDR3 reads CASSYWSGGKDEQFF. Here the CDR3 DNA reads TGTGCCAGCAGTTACTGGTCAGGGGGCAAAGATGAGCAGTTCTTC.

This clonotype came up a few times. This chain joins TRBV6-4 and TRBJ2-1; D may be TRBD1 or TRBD2 (5 bases each). This CDR3 has 16 amino acids. Germline V gives CDR1 MRHNA, CDR2 SNTAGT. The germline V and J ends were trimmed by 3 bases and 5 bases, with 17 bases remaining between them. The CDR3 bases are TGTGCCAGCAGTGAAGGGGTAAGAGTGGGACACAATGAGCAGTTCTTC. The encoded protein is CASSEGVRVGHNEQFF.

The J gene is TRBJ1-1, the V gene TRBV29-1; D gene unclear. V was clipped by 7 bases and J by 4 bases, with 10 bases between them. Germline V gene data show CDR1 as SQVTM and CDR2 as ANQGSEA. The CDR3 has 11 residues. The CDR3 nucleotides are TGCAGCGGACAAGGTGGCACTGAAGCTTTCTTT. This translates into CSGQGGTEAFF.

The chain joins TRBV5-5 to TRBJ2-3; D gene ambiguous. This CDR3 has 13 residues. Germline V CDR1 and CDR2: SGHKS, YYEKEE (reference sequence). The germline V and J ends were trimmed by 1 base and 2 bases, with 5 bases remaining between them. The CDR3 spells CASSLWTTDTQYF. CDR3 nucleotides: TGTGCCAGCAGCTTGTGGACCACAGATACGCAGTATTTT.

This clonotype has a handful of counts. The chain couples TRBV18 to TRBJ2-5, with 10 bases aligning to TRBD2. Per the germline V gene, CDR1 is KGHSH and CDR2 is LQKENI. The CDR3 length is 16 residues. The V segment lost 2 bases and the J segment 4 bases; nucleotides outside the gene matches: 7. CDR3 sequence reads: CASSPSSGGAGETQYF. CDR3 DNA sequence: TGTGCCAGCTCACCATCAAGCGGGGGGGCCGGAGAGACCCAGTACTTC. Drawing the rest from reference TRBV18 and TRBJ2-5, the complete variable domain is NAGVMQNPRHLVRRRGQEARLRCSPMKGHSHVYWYRQLPEEGLKFMVYLQKENIIDESGMPKERFSAEFPKEGPSILRIQQVVRGDSAAYFCASSPSSGGAGETQYFGPGTRLLVL.

This clonotype has only a few counts. The chain is built from TRBV5-1 and TRBJ1-3, with a tentative D call TRBD1 (6 bases). Trimming shortened V by 7 bases and J by 0 bases, and 11 bases separated the two germline ends. Looked up from germline, CDR1 is SGHRS and CDR2 is YFSETQ. The CDR3 covers 14 residues. DNA of the CDR3: TGCGCCAGCGGCGGGGGCATCTCTGGAAACACCATATATTTT. As protein: CASGGGISGNTIYF.

This clonotype appeared many times. The chain joins TRBV24-1 to TRBJ2-3; D remains ambiguous. Trimming stripped 1 base from V and 9 bases from J, with 4 bases between. The length of the CDR3 is 11 residues. Germline values: CDR1 KGHDR, CDR2 SFDVKD. The CDR3 DNA follows: TGTGCCACCAGTGATTTCAACACGCAGTATTTT. It is translated as CATSDFNTQYF.

The chain couples TRBV27 to TRBJ1-1, with no clear D. CDR1 and CDR2 (germline): MNHEY, SMNVEV (reference sequence). The CDR3 contains 14 residues. Trimming pared 5 bases from V and 1 base from J, leaving 11 bases between. The CDR3 reads CASSSRAQNTEAFF. CDR3 nucleotide sequence: TGTGCCAGCAGTAGTAGGGCCCAGAACACTGAAGCTTTCTTT.

The chain has TRBV20-1 and TRBJ2-7; D possibly corresponds to TRBD1 (5 bases). V was clipped by 4 bases and J by 6 bases, with 10 bases between them. This CDR3 has 11 residues. CDR1 and CDR2 (germline): DFQATT, SNEGSKA (reference sequence). The CDR3 bases are TGCAGTGCTACCTCAGGGTTCGAGCAGTACTTC. Its protein is CSATSGFEQYF.

V and J are TRBV5-1 and TRBJ2-5; 7 positions agree with TRBD1. The CDR3 has 14 amino acids. Germline lookup yields CDR1 SGHRS and CDR2 YFSETQ. Trimming cost V 5 bases and J 3 bases; bases outside gene matches: 7. This CDR3 reads CASRPGTAEETQYF. For the CDR3, the DNA is TGCGCCAGCAGGCCCGGGACAGCCGAAGAGACCCAGTACTTC.